A selection of T cell receptor beta chains follows, all from one sample in a study of blood T cells in healthy people across ages. TCRdb fed the 5' RACE reads into MiXCR, producing one record per CDR3 protein. Of around 820,000 distinct CDR3 sequences in the sample, around 25% are singletons; the top ten hold 3% to 4%. This sample also belongs to another study, concerning T cells of mothers and their children.

Source material: blood. The receptors here all came from a boy aged 5-17 years in good health. CDR3s include the opening cysteine and the closing phenylalanine or tryptophan. D genes are given only for firm matches. Part of the rows lack a size; the others show once, few, many or a class for expanded clones.

j_call	v_call	d_call	clone_size	cdr3_aa	cdr3_nt
TRBJ1-3	TRBV7-2	-	-	CASSFFGENTIYF	-
TRBJ1-2	TRBV4-3	-	few	CASSQDRPPLTYGYTF	TGCGCCAGCAGCCAAGATAGGCCGCCACTAACCTATGGCTACACCTTC
TRBJ1-1	TRBV20-1	-	-	CSVTMNTEAFF	TGCAGTGTTACGATGAACACTGAAGCTTTCTTT
TRBJ2-2	TRBV7-2	-	few	CASSLMYNRERVNTGELFF	TGTGCCAGCAGCTTAATGTATAACCGAGAGAGGGTTAACACCGGGGAGCTGTTTTTT
TRBJ1-1	TRBV20-1	-	few	CSARRGSNTEAFF	TGCAGTGCTAGACGCGGTTCTAACACTGAAGCTTTCTTT
TRBJ2-5	TRBV12-3/TRBV12-4	-	-	CASSRPLRPGETQYF	TGTGCCAGCAGTCGACCACTAAGACCGGGGGAGACCCAGTACTTC
TRBJ2-7	TRBV29-1	-	few	CSGTLNYEQYF	TGCAGCGGGACACTGAATTACGAGCAGTACTTC
TRBJ1-4	TRBV7-2	-	few	CASSRTVNEKLFF	TGTGCCAGTAGTCGGACAGTTAATGAAAAACTGTTTTTT
TRBJ1-1	TRBV12-3/TRBV12-4	TRBD1	-	CASRERGPEAFF	TGTGCCAGCAGGGAAAGGGGGCCTGAAGCTTTCTTT
TRBJ2-7	TRBV7-9	TRBD1	few	CASSTYQGANGEQYF	TGTGCCAGCAGCACGTACCAGGGGGCGAACGGGGAGCAGTACTTC
TRBJ2-1	TRBV7-9	-	-	CASREGGAEKFF	TGTGCCAGCAGGGAAGGGGGGGCAGAGAAGTTCTTC
TRBJ2-4	TRBV25-1	-	-	CASSESGVGAKNIQYF	TGTGCCAGCAGTGAATCGGGGGTAGGGGCCAAAAACATTCAGTACTTC
TRBJ2-5	TRBV12-3/TRBV12-4	-	few	CASSIDRPETQYF	TGTGCCAGCAGTATTGACAGGCCAGAGACCCAGTACTTC
TRBJ2-1	TRBV9	-	-	CASSVVPGHSYNEQFF	TGTGCCAGCAGCGTAGTCCCGGGACACTCCTACAATGAGCAGTTCTTC
TRBJ2-2	TRBV28	-	-	CASSLGAPRTGELFF	TGTGCCAGCTCTCTCGGAGCCCCGCGGACCGGGGAGCTGTTTTTT
TRBJ1-3	TRBV10-3	-	-	CAISESGGHISGNTIYF	TGTGCCATCAGTGAGTCGGGAGGACACATCTCTGGAAACACCATATATTTT
TRBJ2-5	TRBV5-1	TRBD2	-	CASSLTAGGPETQYF	TGCGCCAGCAGCTTGACAGCGGGAGGGCCGGAGACCCAGTACTTC
TRBJ1-1	TRBV4-3	-	few	CTSSLVIGRTEAFF	TGCACCAGCAGCCTGGTGATTGGGCGAACTGAAGCTTTCTTT
TRBJ1-5	TRBV12-3/TRBV12-4	-	few	CASSQYSNQPQHF	TGTGCCAGCAGTCAGTATAGCAATCAGCCCCAGCATTTT
TRBJ1-2	TRBV28	TRBD1	-	CASRPGQGADGYTF	TGTGCCAGCAGACCCGGACAGGGGGCGGATGGCTACACCTTC
TRBJ1-6	TRBV20-1	-	few	CSAREAGSYNSPLHF	TGCAGTGCTAGAGAGGCGGGCTCCTATAATTCACCCCTCCACTTT
TRBJ2-5	TRBV6-5	TRBD2	-	CASSYEGTSGIETQYF	TGTGCCAGCAGTTACGAGGGGACTAGCGGGATCGAGACCCAGTACTTC
TRBJ2-1	TRBV25-1	-	-	CASGGPFFDNEQFF	TGTGCTTCAGGAGGGCCGTTTTTCGACAATGAGCAGTTCTTC
TRBJ2-4	TRBV6-2/TRBV6-3	-	few	CASSNLRTWVRPYF	TGTGCCAGCAGCAACTTACGGACTTGGGTGAGGCCGTACTTC
TRBJ1-4	TRBV20-1	-	many	CSAPSLGAKSEKLFF	TGCAGTGCTCCCTCGTTGGGGGCGAAGTCTGAAAAACTGTTTTTT
TRBJ2-5	TRBV15	-	-	CATSRDRDWGETQYF	TGTGCCACCAGCAGAGATCGAGACTGGGGGGAGACCCAGTACTTC
TRBJ2-7	TRBV6-5	-	-	CASRSGRLGSYEQYF	TGTGCCAGCCGGTCCGGAAGGTTGGGATCCTACGAGCAGTACTTC
TRBJ2-1	TRBV29-1	-	-	CSVRADQNEQFF	TGCAGCGTTCGAGCGGATCAAAATGAGCAGTTCTTC
TRBJ2-1	TRBV7-2	TRBD1	few	CASSSEGDRYNEQFF	TGTGCCAGCAGCTCCGAAGGGGACAGGTACAATGAGCAGTTCTTC
TRBJ2-7	TRBV27	TRBD1	-	CASSLQGAKYEQYF	TGTGCCAGCAGCCTACAGGGGGCAAAGTACGAGCAGTACTTC
TRBJ2-3	TRBV4-2	TRBD2	-	CANSRRAGGGGTDTQYF	TGTGCCAACAGCCGACGCGCGGGGGGTGGTGGCACAGATACGCAGTATTTT
TRBJ2-3	TRBV4-3	TRBD2	-	CASSQVASGILTDTQYF	TGCGCCAGCAGCCAAGTGGCTAGCGGGATTTTAACAGATACGCAGTATTTT
TRBJ2-7	TRBV20-1	TRBD1	-	CSATGTGFYEQYF	TGCAGTGCCACCGGGACAGGGTTTTACGAGCAGTACTTC
TRBJ2-4	TRBV12-3/TRBV12-4	TRBD1	-	CASSNRGKNIQYF	TGTGCCAGCAGTAACAGGGGTAAAAACATTCAGTACTTC
TRBJ2-1	TRBV7-9	TRBD1	-	CASSLRQGIFNEQFF	TGTGCCAGCAGCTTACGACAGGGGATCTTCAATGAGCAGTTCTTC
TRBJ1-2	TRBV20-1	-	few	CSARVQGGYGYTF	TGCAGTGCTAGAGTCCAGGGAGGGTATGGCTACACCTTC
TRBJ1-4	TRBV29-1	-	many	CSVDGATNEKLFF	TGCAGCGTCGACGGGGCAACTAATGAAAAACTGTTTTTT
TRBJ2-5	TRBV18	TRBD1	-	CASSPPVKGASETQYF	TGTGCCAGCTCACCACCAGTCAAGGGGGCATCAGAGACCCAGTACTTC
TRBJ2-7	TRBV10-3	TRBD1	-	CAISEGQGVGEQYF	TGTGCCATCAGTGAGGGACAGGGGGTCGGCGAGCAGTACTTC
TRBJ2-7	TRBV7-9	-	-	CASSGQIGQGIIYEQYF	TGTGCCAGCAGCGGCCAAATTGGGCAGGGAATTATCTACGAGCAGTACTTC
TRBJ2-3	TRBV24-1	TRBD1	few	CATNNPTGNTQLYF	TGTGCCACCAACAACCCGACAGGGAATACACAATTGTATTTT
TRBJ2-7	TRBV3-1	TRBD2	-	CASSQPAGGSSYEQYF	TGTGCCAGCAGCCAGCCGGCGGGGGGCAGCTCCTACGAGCAGTACTTC
TRBJ1-2	TRBV7-2	TRBD1	-	CASSDRDRGGGYTF	TGTGCCAGCAGCGACCGGGACAGGGGTGGTGGCTACACCTTC
TRBJ2-7	TRBV5-1	TRBD1	few	CASSLEGALGEQYF	TGCGCCAGCAGCTTGGAGGGGGCACTAGGCGAGCAGTACTTC
TRBJ1-1	TRBV6-2/TRBV6-3	-	-	CASSSPDWNTEAFF	TGTGCCAGCAGTTCTCCGGACTGGAACACTGAAGCTTTCTTT
TRBJ2-1	TRBV7-3	-	-	CASSWDGGAGYNEQFF	TGTGCCAGCAGCTGGGATGGAGGGGCAGGATACAATGAGCAGTTCTTC
TRBJ2-7	TRBV11-2	-	few	CASSFPRRQNRDTSYEQYF	TGTGCCAGCAGTTTCCCAAGGCGACAAAACAGGGACACCTCCTACGAGCAGTACTTC
TRBJ2-1	TRBV11-2	TRBD2	-	CASSLLAGLPDYNEQFF	TGTGCCAGCAGCTTACTAGCGGGACTACCCGATTACAATGAGCAGTTCTTC
TRBJ2-2	TRBV5-1	TRBD1	-	CASSLAQGYANTGELFF	TGCGCCAGCAGCTTGGCACAGGGGTACGCGAACACCGGGGAGCTGTTTTTT
TRBJ2-2	TRBV2	-	-	CASSWDAGELFF	TGTGCCAGCAGTTGGGACGCCGGGGAGCTGTTTTTT
TRBJ2-1	TRBV18	-	few	CASSRRAEGKYDEQFF	TGTGCCAGCTCACGGCGGGCCGAAGGCAAATACGATGAGCAGTTCTTC
TRBJ2-1	TRBV6-2/TRBV6-3	-	-	CASPPQDSLIYNEQFF	TGTGCCAGCCCCCCCCAAGACAGCCTAATCTACAATGAGCAGTTCTTC
TRBJ2-5	TRBV29-1	-	few	CSVEDFNSKETQYF	TGCAGCGTTGAAGATTTTAACAGTAAAGAGACCCAGTACTTC
TRBJ2-1	TRBV4-3	-	many	CASSQDYGNEQFF	TGCGCCAGCAGCCAAGATTACGGAAATGAGCAGTTCTTC
TRBJ2-7	TRBV9	TRBD1	many	CASSVRDRAYEQYF	TGCGCCAGCAGCGTCCGGGACAGGGCCTACGAGCAGTACTTC
TRBJ2-7	TRBV11-2	-	once	CASRLVGGHEQYF	TGTGCCAGCAGGCTAGTGGGAGGCCACGAGCAGTACTTC
TRBJ2-7	TRBV15	TRBD1	-	CATSRGTGHHEQYF	TGTGCCACCAGCAGAGGGACAGGTCATCACGAGCAGTACTTC
TRBJ1-4	TRBV9	-	few	CASSVDPDRQAEKLFF	TGTGCCAGCAGCGTAGATCCCGACAGGCAAGCAGAAAAACTGTTTTTT
TRBJ2-5	TRBV5-6	-	few	CASSFGAQNGETQYF	TGTGCCAGCAGCTTTGGAGCGCAGAACGGGGAGACCCAGTACTTC
TRBJ1-1	TRBV7-3	TRBD1	-	CASSLLGQGEALF	TGTGCCAGCAGCTTACTCGGACAGGGAGAAGCTCTCTTT